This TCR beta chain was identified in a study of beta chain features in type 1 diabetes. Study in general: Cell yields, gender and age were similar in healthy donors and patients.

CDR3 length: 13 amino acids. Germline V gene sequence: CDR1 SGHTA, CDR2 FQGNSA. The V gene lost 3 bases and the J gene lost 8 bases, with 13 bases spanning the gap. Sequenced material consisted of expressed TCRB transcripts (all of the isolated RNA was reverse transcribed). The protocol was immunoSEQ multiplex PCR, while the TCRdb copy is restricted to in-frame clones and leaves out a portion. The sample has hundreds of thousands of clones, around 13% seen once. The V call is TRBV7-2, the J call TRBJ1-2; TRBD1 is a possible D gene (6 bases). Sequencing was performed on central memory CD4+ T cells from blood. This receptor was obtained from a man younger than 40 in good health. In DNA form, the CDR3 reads TGTGCCAGCAGCTTGGGCAGGGGAAACGGCTACACCTTC. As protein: CASSLGRGNGYTF.